This T cell receptor beta chain came from a study of T cell repertoires in cytomegalovirus infection (dated by TCRdb to the late 2010s). Notes on the research overall: Because public TCR beta signatures pointed to carriage of CMV infection together with the matching HLA type, the HLA type of each donor mattered for the analysis. The paper as a whole reports these results and caveats: The ex vivo response was dominated by HLA-C-restricted CMV-specific TCR beta clonotypes, which also provided the single most frequent clonotype in two of eight donors. Cumulative frequency of public TCR beta family members discriminated carriers of CMV infection plus the relevant HLA type in this cohort and an independent 352-donor cohort.

The germline ends are 9 bases apart after V is trimmed by 3 bases and J by 0 bases. From the germline V gene, CDR1 is KGHSH and CDR2 is LQKENI. From its cysteine to its phenylalanine, the CDR3 spans 15 amino acids. The sequence is cut down to CDR3 DNA, 45 bases in frame from base 1. This clonotype was counted between two and nine times. This clone's antigen is unknown. Qualities for individual bases were not recorded, and no much larger clone is one base off. Instrument used: Illumina HiSeq 1500. In-frame beta chains were kept once TCRdb had trimmed the public reads at Q25 with fastp and called clones with MiXCR. When rows share a CDR3 protein, they turn into one entry using the most common DNA and genes. The sample data list 250,000 to 300,000 distinct CDR3 sequences, and approximately 10% of these were observed just once. The biggest ten clones account for roughly 16% of the sample.

The sequence links TRBV18 to TRBJ1-5, with TRBD1 as a weak D call on 5 bases. Sequenced sample: PBMCs. The sequence was collected from a human donor in good health (CMV status not recorded). Some clones in this sample may be carry-over from other donors' samples. The nucleotides are TGTGCCAGCTCACCGGCAGGGTATAGCAATCAGCCCCAGCATTTT. It translates as CASSPAGYSNQPQHF.